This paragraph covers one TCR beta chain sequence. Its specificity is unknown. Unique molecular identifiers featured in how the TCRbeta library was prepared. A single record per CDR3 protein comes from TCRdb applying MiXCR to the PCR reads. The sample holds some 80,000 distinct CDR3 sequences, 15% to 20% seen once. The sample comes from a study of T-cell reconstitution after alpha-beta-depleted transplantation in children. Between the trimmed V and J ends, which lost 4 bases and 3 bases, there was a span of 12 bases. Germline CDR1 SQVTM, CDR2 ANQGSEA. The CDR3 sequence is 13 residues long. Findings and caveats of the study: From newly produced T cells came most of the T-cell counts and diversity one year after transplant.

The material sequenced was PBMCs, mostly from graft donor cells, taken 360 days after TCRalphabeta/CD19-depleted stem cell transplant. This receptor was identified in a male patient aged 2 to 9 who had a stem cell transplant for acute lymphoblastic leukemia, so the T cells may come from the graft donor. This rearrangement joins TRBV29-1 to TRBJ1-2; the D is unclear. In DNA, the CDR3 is TGCAGCGTTGTGGCAGACTTATACTATGGCTACACCTTC. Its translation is CSVVADLYYGYTF. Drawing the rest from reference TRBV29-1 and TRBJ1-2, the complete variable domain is SAVISQKPSRDICQRGTSLTIQCQVDSQVTMMFWYRQQPGQSLTLIATANQGSEATYESGFVIDKFPISRPNLTFSTLTVSNMSPEDSSIYLCSVVADLYYGYTFGSGTRLTVV.